The present entry profiles one TCR beta chain with its context. TCRdb keeps only in-frame clones here, not all; method: immunoSEQ multiplex PCR. Of some 150,000 clones detected, roughly 90% appear once; the ten largest clones hold roughly 1.2%. The V end lost 0 bases, the J end lost 4 bases, and 24 bases lay between the germline ends. Per germline, CDR1 SEHNR and CDR2 FQNEAQ (reference sequence). The CDR3 consists of 19 residues. The sample comes from a study of blood T cell repertoires in COVID-19. The receptor's source is a human donor with acute COVID-19. The donor label of this sample is uncertain. The sample was PBMCs or T cells enriched from blood (not recorded which). The rearrangement joins TRBV7-9 to TRBJ1-2; unclear D gene. The CDR3 region is CASSLAGRSSLADRYGYTF. The DNA of the CDR3 is TGTGCCAGCAGCTTAGCGGGTAGGAGCAGCCTCGCCGACCGCTATGGCTACACCTTC.